This T cell receptor beta chain was recovered during a study of T cell clonality in common variable immunodeficiency. Study-level findings and limits: Compared with healthy controls, CVID subjects showed increased TCRbeta clonality, mostly in about a third. In common variable immunodeficiency, TCR beta chains reportedly carried fewer deletions and N-nucleotide insertions. Repertoire-complication correlations in CVID were limited by patient heterogeneity.

Concerning this clone: Its antigen is unknown.

Sequencing input was equivalent genomic DNA from CVID and controls. The table came from immunoSEQ multiplex PCR; TCRdb's copy has only in-frame clones and leaves some out. This sample has under 25,000 clones, each found more than once. Material for sequencing was peripheral blood mononuclear cells. The clonotype comes from a human donor with common variable immunodeficiency.

The covered CDR3 bases are TGTGCCAACGGACAGGTAGGCTCCTACGAG. Protein product: CANGQVGSYE. The entire CDR3 reads CANGQVGSYEQYF. This chain uses TRBV19 with TRBJ2-7, with TRBD1 matching over 7 bases. Read data end 3 residues before the CDR3 end; the end is taken from the germline J gene. CDR3 length equals 13 residues. The junction had 6 bases not matched to a gene; V was cut back by 10 bases and J by 0 bases. The germline V gene encodes CDR1 LNHDA and CDR2 SQIVND (reference sequence). The full variable domain, its missing parts supplied by reference TRBV19 and TRBJ2-7, is DGGITQSPKYLFRKEGQNVTLSCEQNLNHDAMYWYRQDPGQGLRLIYYSQIVNDFQKGDIAEGYSVSREKKESFPLTVTSAQKNPTAFYLCANGQVGSYEQYFGPGTRLTVT.